The T cell receptor (beta chain) described here comes from a study of blood T cell repertoires in COVID-19. Overall study context: The United States, Italy and Spain supplied acute and convalescent COVID-19 samples. PBMCs, B-cell-depleted T cells, or T cells were the source of the cDNA or gDNA that made up the material.

In its sample, this clone was seen once. V shed 2 bases and J 2 bases; nucleotides not matched to a gene: 4. The length of the CDR3 is 15 residues. Germline V CDR1 and CDR2: SGHRS, YFSETQ. Individuals aged roughly 18 to 90 years were recruited from about two dozen US areas. Cohort placement rested on clinical history that participants reported themselves. The assay was immunoSEQ multiplex PCR, and TCRdb's table has in-frame clones only and misses some. The sample holds roughly 250,000 clones, about nine tenths seen once. Sample: PBMCs or T cells enriched from blood (not recorded which). This clonotype originated in a woman in her thirties or forties with acute COVID-19. This chain uses TRBV5-1 with TRBJ1-2; TRBD1 aligns across 9 bases. This chain's CDR3 is CASSLSGTGNYGYTF. CDR3 nucleotides: TGCGCCAGCAGCTTATCCGGGACAGGGAACTATGGCTACACCTTC. Together with reference TRBV5-1 and TRBJ1-2, the CDR3 gives the full variable domain: KAGVTQTPRYLIKTRGQQVTLSCSPISGHRSVSWYQQTPGQGLQFLFEYFSETQRNKGNFPGRFSGRQFSNSRSEMNVSTLELGDSALYLCASSLSGTGNYGYTFGSGTRLTVV.